This TCR beta chain was observed in a study of cytomegalovirus exposure and HLA in healthy donors. On this clone: Its cognate antigen is unknown.

Study-wide points: Specificity for CMV antigens was confirmed in vitro for a few of the CMV-associated chains. The study listed approximately 170 cytomegalovirus-associated TCR beta chains. TCR sequences were mostly rare, though some public TCRs occurred in many donors.

The table came from immunoSEQ multiplex PCR; TCRdb's copy has only in-frame clones and leaves some out. The sample shows around 70,000 clones, 90% to 95% of them seen only once. The TCR comes from a man aged 18 to 30 in good health and CMV-seronegative. The sequenced material came from PBMCs.

This CDR3 is CASGGLPPYNEQFF. The CDR3 region has the DNA TGTGCCAGCGGGGGCCTGCCCCCCTACAATGAGCAGTTCTTC. The chain links TRBV27 to TRBJ2-1; perhaps TRBD1 as D (6 bases). The CDR3 consists of 14 residues. Germline CDR1 and CDR2: MNHEY and SMNVEV (reference sequence). V was pared by 8 bases and J by 2 bases, with 13 bases between.